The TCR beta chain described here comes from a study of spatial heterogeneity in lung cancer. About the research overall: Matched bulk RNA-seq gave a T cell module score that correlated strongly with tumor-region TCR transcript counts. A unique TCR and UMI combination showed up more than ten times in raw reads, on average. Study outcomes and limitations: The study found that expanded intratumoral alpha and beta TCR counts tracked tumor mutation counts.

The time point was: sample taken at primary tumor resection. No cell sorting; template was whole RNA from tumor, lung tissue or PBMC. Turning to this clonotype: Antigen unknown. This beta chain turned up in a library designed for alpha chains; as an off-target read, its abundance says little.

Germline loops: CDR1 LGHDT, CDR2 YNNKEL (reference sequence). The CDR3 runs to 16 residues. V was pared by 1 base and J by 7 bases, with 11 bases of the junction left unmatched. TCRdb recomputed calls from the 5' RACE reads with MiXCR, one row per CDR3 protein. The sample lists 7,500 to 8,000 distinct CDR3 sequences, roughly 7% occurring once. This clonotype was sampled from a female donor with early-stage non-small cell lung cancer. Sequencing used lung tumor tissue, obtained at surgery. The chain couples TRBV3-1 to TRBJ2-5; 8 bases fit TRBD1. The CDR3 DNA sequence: TGTGCCAGCAGCCAAGGGCAGGGGGCGAGGTCCGGGACCCAGTACTTC. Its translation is CASSQGQGARSGTQYF.